The T cell receptor beta chain under discussion was sequenced for a study of CD8 T cells in ankylosing spondylitis. General study findings and limits: CD8+ disease-linked clones were present at relatively low frequencies in blood. What seemed typical of ankylosing spondylitis blood was a TCR beta motif built from several highly homologous variants. Clones linked to disease were reported to show significant enrichment in matched ankylosing spondylitis synovial fluid.

Comment on this clonotype: The antigen remains undetermined.

Quantitative molecular-barcoded 5'-RACE generated the TCR beta libraries. TCRdb reanalysed the 5' RACE reads using MiXCR and keeps one entry per CDR3 protein. The sample has a few hundred thousand distinct CDR3 sequences, less than 25% seen once. Trimming shortened V by 0 bases and J by 4 bases, and 7 bases separated the two germline ends. The CDR3 is 14 amino acids. Germline assignment: CDR1 DFQATT and CDR2 SNEGSKA (reference sequence). The V gene is TRBV20-1, the J gene TRBJ2-6, with D hard to call. This clonotype was obtained from a female donor with ankylosing spondylitis or in good health (not recorded which). The sample comprised blood, either unsorted or a sorted T cell fraction (not recorded which). DNA for the CDR3: TGCAGTGCTAGAGACGGGTCCGGGGCCAACGTCCTGACTTTC. The encoded protein is CSARDGSGANVLTF.